This T cell receptor (beta chain) was sequenced in a study of Ad26.COV2.S vaccination and SARS-CoV-2 variants (dated by TCRdb to the early 2020s). For the wider study: Vaccine-arm donors were drawn from COV1001, a multicentre, randomized, double-blind, placebo-controlled phase I-IIa trial of Ad26.COV2.S in healthy adults. Ad26.COV2.S was administered intramuscularly at a dose of 5x10^10 or 1x10^11 viral particles, either as one shot or as two shots given 56 days apart. Sequencing of the TCRbeta repertoire served to evaluate the specificity and breadth of SARS-CoV-2-reactive T cell receptors following Ad26.COV2.S vaccination. The TCR-sequenced set comprised approximately 32 samples: some 20 Ad26.COV2.S vaccine recipients, 5 placebo recipients and 8 SARS-CoV-2 convalescent individuals. Trial participants were randomized into five groups of five, in which low-dose or high-dose Ad26.COV2.S was given once or twice, or placebo was given on both occasions. Investigators remained blinded to trial group allocation during experiments and outcome assessment.

Spanning cysteine to phenylalanine, the CDR3 consists of 14 amino acids. Of the read, only the CDR3 DNA is kept; its 42 bases are in frame from base 1. In the germline V gene (reference sequence), CDR1 corresponds to LGHDT and CDR2 to YNNKEL. V is reduced by 3 bases and J by 1 base, leaving a spacing of 9 bases between them. Beyond this particular receptor, the publication reports: Spike-specific TCR breadth was higher in Ad26.COV2.S recipients than in placebo recipients (P = 0.0014). After vaccination, spike-specific CD8+ and CD4+ T cell responses were reported to show substantial breadth. It was noted by the authors that total T cell responses may have been underestimated by the TCR breadth and depth analyses. The study was not powered for comparison of responses between vaccine doses or regimens. Vaccine and placebo recipients had similar non-spike TCR breadth, a finding consistent with the vaccine containing only spike.

Per the publication, the treatment or condition label means: approximately 18 received Ad26.COV2.S at low or high dose, single or two shots; 5 received placebo; per-sample allocation not given. For vaccine and placebo recipients, the sequenced repertoires came from samples collected on day 63 after the first injection. Between 29 July and 7 August 2020, Cohort 1b enrolled 25 adults aged 18-55 years at one site in Boston, USA. Ad26.COV2.S consisted of a replication-incompetent adenovirus type 26 vector by which a prefusion-stabilized SARS-CoV-2 spike protein from the original Wuhan strain was expressed. Comments on this clone: Its antigen target is currently unknown. Nothing much larger sits one base from this clone, and base qualities are not available.

TCRbeta CDR3 regions were sequenced with the immunoSEQ Assay. After extraction, genomic DNA underwent amplification by bias-controlled multiplex PCR, followed by high-throughput sequencing. The authors processed their data as follows. To quantify the absolute abundance of every unique TCRbeta CDR3 region, sequences were collapsed and filtered. T cell fraction was estimated by normalizing TCRbeta template counts to usable DNA, which was measured by amplifying reference genes present in all nucleated cells. Repertoire TCRs were annotated as SARS-CoV-2-specific when V gene, CDR3 amino acid sequence and J gene were exactly matched to a known reactive TCR set. The reference SARS-CoV-2 TCR set was obtained from MIRA and was filtered for enrichment in COVID-19-positive ImmuneCODE repertoires, whereby public or cross-reactive TCRs were removed. Using the MIRA antigens, annotated TCRs were further analysed by specific ORF or by position within an ORF. Depth was the summed frequency of annotated unique rearrangements, while breadth was defined as annotated unique rearrangements over total unique productive rearrangements. Two-sided Wilcoxon rank-sum tests were used to compare TCR breadth between groups. The clones in this table, taken by TCRdb from immuneACCESS, are in-frame only. Not every clone is retained; where verified, under half of the shortfall comes from an unresolved V gene, and the cause of the rest is unknown. V, J and clone size were drawn from that table, and D and trimming were deduced from the DNA. This sample has around 300,000 clones in its table, and roughly nine tenths of those were observed once. The ten largest clones capture around 5.8% of the sample.

The sequence was obtained from a person between 18 and 60 years old who received the Ad26.COV2.S COVID-19 vaccine or a placebo. The sample was peripheral blood, taken in a trial of Ad26.COV2.S vaccine versus placebo. The V and J genes are TRBV3-1 (or the pseudogene TRBV3-2) and TRBJ1-1; tentative D gene TRBD1, with 6 bases matching. Here the CDR3 is given as CASSQNRANTEAFF. In nucleotide form, the sequence is TGTGCCAGCAGCCAGAACAGGGCGAACACTGAAGCTTTCTTT.